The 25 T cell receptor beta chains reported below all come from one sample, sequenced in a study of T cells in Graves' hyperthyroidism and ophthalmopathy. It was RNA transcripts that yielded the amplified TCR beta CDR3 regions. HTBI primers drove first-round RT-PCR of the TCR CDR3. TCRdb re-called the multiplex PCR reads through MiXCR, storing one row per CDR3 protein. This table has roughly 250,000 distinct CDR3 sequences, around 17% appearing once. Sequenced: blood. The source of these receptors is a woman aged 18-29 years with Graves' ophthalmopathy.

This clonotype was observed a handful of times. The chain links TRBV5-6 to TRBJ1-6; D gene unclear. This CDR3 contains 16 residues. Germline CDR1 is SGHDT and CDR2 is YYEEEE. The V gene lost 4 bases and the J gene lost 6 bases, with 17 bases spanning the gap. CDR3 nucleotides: TGTGCCAGCAGCCCATCAGGAACCCAGGTTAATTCACCCCTCCACTTT. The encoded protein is CASSPSGTQVNSPLHF.

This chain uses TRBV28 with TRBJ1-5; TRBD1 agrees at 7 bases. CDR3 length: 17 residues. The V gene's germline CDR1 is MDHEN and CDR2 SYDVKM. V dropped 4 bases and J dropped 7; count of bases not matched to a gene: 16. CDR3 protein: CASSSNRAGGSRQPQHF. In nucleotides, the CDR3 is TGTGCCAGCAGTTCCAACAGGGCAGGGGGAAGTCGGCAGCCCCAGCATTTT.

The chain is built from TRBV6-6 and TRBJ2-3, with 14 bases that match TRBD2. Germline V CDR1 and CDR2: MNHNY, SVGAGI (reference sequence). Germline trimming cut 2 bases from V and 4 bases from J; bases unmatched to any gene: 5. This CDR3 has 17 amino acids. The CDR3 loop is CASSYPGLAGVADTQYF. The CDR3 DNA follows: TGTGCCAGCAGTTACCCGGGACTAGCGGGAGTAGCAGATACGCAGTATTTT.

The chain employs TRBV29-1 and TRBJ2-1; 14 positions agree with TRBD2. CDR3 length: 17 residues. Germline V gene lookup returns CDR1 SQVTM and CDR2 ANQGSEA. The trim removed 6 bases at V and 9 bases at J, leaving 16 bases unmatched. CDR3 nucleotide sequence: TGCAGCGTCTGTTTGATCGGGACTAGCGGGAGAGTCGGTGAGCAGTTCTTC. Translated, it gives CSVCLIGTSGRVGEQFF.

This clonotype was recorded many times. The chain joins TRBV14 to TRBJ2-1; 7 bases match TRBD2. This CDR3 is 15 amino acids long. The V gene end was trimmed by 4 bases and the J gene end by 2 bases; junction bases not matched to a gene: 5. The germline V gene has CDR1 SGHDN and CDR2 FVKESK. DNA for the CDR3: TGTGCCAGCAGCCCGCTAGCGGTAGCCTACAATGAGCAGTTCTTC. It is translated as CASSPLAVAYNEQFF.

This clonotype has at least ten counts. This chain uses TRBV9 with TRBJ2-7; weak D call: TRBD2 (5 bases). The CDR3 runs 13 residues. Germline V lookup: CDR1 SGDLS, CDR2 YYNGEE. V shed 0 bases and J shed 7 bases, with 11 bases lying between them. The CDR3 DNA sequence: TGTGCCAGCAGCGTAGGAGAGGGTCCTGAGCAGTACTTC. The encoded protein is CASSVGEGPEQYF.

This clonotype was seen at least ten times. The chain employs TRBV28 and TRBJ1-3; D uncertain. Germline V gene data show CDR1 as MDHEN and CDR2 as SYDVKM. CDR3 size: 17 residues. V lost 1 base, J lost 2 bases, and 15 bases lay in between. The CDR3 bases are TGTGCCAGCAGTTTATATCCGGGGAGATATGCTGGAAACACCATATATTTT. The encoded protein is CASSLYPGRYAGNTIYF.

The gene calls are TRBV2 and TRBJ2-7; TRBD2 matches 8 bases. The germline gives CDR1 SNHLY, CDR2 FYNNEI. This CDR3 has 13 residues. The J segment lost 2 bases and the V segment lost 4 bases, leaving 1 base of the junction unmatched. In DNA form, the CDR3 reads TGTGCCAGCAGTGGACTAGCGACCTACGAGCAGTACTTC. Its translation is CASSGLATYEQYF.

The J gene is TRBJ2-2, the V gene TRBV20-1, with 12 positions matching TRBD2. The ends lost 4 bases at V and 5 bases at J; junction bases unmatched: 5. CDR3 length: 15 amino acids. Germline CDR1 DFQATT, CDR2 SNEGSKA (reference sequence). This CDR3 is CSANQGTSGTGELFF. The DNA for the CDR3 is TGCAGTGCTAACCAGGGGACTAGCGGGACCGGGGAGCTGTTTTTT.

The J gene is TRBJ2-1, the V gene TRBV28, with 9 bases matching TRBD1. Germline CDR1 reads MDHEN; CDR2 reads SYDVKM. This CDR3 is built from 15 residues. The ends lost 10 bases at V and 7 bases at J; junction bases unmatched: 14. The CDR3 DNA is TGTGCCACCGCGTCTGGGACAGGGTGGGCTAATGAGCAGTTCTTC. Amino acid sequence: CATASGTGWANEQFF.

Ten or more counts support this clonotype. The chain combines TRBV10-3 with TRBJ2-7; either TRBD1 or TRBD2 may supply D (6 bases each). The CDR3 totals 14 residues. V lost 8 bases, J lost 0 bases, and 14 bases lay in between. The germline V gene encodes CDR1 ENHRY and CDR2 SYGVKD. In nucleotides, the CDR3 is TGTGCCATCGGGGGGCAGGGGAGCTCCTACGAGCAGTACTTC. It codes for CAIGGQGSSYEQYF.

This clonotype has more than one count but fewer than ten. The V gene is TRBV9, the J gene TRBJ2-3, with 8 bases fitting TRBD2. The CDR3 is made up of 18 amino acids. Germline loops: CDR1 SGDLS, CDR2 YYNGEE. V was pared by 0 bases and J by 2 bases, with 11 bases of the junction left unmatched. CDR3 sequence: CASSVEGVAGPHTDTQYF. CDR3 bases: TGTGCCAGCAGCGTAGAGGGGGTAGCGGGACCGCACACAGATACGCAGTATTTT.

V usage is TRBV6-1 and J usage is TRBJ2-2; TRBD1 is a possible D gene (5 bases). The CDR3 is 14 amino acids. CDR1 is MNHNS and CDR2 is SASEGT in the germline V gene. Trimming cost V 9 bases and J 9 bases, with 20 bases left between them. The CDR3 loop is CASCLRPQGRELFF. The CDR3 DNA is TGTGCCAGTTGCCTCCGGCCCCAGGGCAGGGAGCTGTTTTTT.

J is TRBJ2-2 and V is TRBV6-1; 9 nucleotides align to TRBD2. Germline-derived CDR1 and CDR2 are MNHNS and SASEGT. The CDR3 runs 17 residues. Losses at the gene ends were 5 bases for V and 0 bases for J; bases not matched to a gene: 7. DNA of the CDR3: TGTGCCAGCAGTTACCAAGGCGGGGGGGCGAACACCGGGGAGCTGTTTTTT. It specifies CASSYQGGGANTGELFF.

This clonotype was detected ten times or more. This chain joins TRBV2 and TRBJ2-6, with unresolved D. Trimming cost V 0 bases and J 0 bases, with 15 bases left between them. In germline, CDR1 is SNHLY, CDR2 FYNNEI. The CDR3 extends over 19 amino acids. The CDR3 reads CASSEALGRLSSGANVLTF. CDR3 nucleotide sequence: TGTGCCAGCAGTGAAGCGCTTGGCAGGCTAAGCTCTGGGGCCAACGTCCTGACTTTC.

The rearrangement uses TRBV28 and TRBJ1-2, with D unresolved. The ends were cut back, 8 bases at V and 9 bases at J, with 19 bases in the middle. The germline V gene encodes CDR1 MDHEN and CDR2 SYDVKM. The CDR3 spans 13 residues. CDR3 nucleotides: TGTGCCAGCCAAGCAGGCCCGGTCGCTAGCTACACCTTC. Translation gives CASQAGPVASYTF.

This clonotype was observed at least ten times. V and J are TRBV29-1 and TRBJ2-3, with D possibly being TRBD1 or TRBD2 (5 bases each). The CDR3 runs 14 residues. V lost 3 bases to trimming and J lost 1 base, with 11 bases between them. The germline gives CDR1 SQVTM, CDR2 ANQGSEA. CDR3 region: CSVDWQGGTDTQYF. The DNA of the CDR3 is TGCAGCGTTGACTGGCAGGGAGGCACAGATACGCAGTATTTT.

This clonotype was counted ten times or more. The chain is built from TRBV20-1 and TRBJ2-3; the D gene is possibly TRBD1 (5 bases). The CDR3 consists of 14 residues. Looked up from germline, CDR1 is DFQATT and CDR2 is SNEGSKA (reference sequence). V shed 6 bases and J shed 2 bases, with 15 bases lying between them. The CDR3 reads CSAGWGRVTDTQYF. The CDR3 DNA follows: TGCAGTGCCGGGTGGGGCAGGGTCACAGATACGCAGTATTTT.

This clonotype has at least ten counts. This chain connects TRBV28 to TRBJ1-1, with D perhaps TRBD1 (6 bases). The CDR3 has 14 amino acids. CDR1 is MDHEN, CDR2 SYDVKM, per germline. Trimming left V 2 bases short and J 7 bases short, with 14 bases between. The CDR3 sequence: CASSLTTRGGEAFF. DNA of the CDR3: TGTGCCAGCAGTTTAACGACGAGGGGGGGTGAAGCTTTCTTT.

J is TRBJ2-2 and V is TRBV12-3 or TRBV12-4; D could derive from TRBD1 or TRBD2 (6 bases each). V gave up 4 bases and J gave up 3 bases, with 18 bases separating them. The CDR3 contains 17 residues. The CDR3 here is CASSYTPGGGYTGELFF. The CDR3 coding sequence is TGTGCCAGCAGTTACACCCCCGGGGGCGGTTACACCGGGGAGCTGTTTTTT.

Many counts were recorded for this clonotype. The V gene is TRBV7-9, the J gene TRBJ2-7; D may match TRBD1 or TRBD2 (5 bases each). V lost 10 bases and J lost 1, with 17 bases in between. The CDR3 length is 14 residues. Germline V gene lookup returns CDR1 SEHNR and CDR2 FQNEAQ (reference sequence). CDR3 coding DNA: TGTGCCACCGGTAGGATGGGGGATTCCTACGAGCAGTACTTC. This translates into CATGRMGDSYEQYF.

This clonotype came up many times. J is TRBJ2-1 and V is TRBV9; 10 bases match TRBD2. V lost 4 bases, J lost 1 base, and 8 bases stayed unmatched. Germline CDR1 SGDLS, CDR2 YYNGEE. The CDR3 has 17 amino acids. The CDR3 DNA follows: TGTGCCAGCAGCTCCAGTCTAGCGGGAGATTCCTACAATGAGCAGTTCTTC. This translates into CASSSSLAGDSYNEQFF. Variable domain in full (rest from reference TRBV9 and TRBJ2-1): DSGVTQTPKHLITATGQRVTLRCSPRSGDLSVYWYQQSLDQGLQFLIQYYNGEERAKGNILERFSAQQFPDLHSELNLSSLELGDSALYFCASSSSLAGDSYNEQFFGPGTRLTVL.

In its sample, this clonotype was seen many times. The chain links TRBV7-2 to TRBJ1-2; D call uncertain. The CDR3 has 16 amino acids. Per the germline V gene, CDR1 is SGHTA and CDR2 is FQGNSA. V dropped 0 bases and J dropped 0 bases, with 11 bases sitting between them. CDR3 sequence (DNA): TGTGCCAGCAGCTTAGCGTCCCACAACGCTAACTATGGCTACACCTTC. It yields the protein CASSLASHNANYGYTF.

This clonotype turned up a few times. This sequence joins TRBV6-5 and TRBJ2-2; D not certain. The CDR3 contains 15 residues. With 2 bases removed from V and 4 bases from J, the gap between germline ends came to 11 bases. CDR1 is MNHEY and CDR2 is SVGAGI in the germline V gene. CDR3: CASSYQSLVTGELFF. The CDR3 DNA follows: TGTGCCAGCAGTTACCAGAGTTTGGTCACCGGGGAGCTGTTTTTT.

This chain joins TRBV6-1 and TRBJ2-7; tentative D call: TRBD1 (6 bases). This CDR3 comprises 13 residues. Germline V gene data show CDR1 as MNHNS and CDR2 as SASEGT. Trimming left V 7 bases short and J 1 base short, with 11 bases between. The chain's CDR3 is CASNRQESYEQYF. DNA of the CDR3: TGTGCCAGCAACAGACAGGAATCCTACGAGCAGTACTTC.